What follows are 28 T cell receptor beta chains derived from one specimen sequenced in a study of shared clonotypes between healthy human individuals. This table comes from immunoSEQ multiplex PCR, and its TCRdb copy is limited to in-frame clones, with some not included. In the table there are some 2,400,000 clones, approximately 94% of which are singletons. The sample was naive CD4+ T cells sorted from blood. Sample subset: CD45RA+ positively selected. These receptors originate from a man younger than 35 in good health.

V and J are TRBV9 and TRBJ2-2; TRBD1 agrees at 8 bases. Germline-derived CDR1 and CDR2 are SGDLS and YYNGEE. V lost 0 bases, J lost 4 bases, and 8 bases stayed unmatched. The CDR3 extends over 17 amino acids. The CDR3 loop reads CASSVGESGGITGELFF. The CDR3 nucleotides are TGTGCCAGCAGCGTAGGAGAGTCAGGGGGCATCACCGGGGAGCTGTTTTTT.

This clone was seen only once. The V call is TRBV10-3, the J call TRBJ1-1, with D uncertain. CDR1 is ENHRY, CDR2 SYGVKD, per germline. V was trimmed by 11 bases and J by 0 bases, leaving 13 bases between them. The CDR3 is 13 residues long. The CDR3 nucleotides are TGTGCCGTCGGGGAACTAATGAACACTGAAGCTTTCTTT. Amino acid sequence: CAVGELMNTEAFF.

The CDR3 bases are TGTGCCAGTACCAGCTCAGCGGGGGGCCAAGAGACCCAGTACTTC. It specifies CASTSSAGGQETQYF. The J gene is TRBJ2-5, the V gene TRBV18; 9 bases align to TRBD2. Germline V gene sequence: CDR1 KGHSH, CDR2 LQKENI. V shed 9 bases and J 1 base; nucleotides not matched to a gene: 9. This CDR3 comprises 15 residues.

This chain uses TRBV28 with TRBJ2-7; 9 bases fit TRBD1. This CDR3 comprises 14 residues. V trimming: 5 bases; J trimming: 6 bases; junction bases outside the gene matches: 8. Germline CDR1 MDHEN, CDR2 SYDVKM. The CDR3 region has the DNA TGTGCCAGCAGTGAATTGGACAGGGGTGGCGAGCAGTACTTC. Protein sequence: CASSELDRGGEQYF.

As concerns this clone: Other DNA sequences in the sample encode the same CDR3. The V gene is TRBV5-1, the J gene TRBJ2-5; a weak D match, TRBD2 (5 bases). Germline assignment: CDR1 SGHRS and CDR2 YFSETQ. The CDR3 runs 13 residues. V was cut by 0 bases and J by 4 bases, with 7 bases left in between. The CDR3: CASSLGGRETQYF. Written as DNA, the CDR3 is TGCGCCAGCAGCTTGGGAGGGAGAGAGACCCAGTACTTC.

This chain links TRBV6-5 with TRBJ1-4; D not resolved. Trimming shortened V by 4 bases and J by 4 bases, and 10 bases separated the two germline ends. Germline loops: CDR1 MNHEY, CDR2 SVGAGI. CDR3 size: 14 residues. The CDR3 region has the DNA TGTGCCAGCAGTTCACAGAACCTTAATGAAAAACTGTTTTTT. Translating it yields CASSSQNLNEKLFF.

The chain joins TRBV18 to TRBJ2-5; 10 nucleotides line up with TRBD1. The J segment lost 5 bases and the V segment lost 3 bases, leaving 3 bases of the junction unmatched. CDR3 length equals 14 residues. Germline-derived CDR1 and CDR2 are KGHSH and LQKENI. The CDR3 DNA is TGTGCCAGCTCACCGGACAGGGGGAAGGAGACCCAGTACTTC. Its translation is CASSPDRGKETQYF.

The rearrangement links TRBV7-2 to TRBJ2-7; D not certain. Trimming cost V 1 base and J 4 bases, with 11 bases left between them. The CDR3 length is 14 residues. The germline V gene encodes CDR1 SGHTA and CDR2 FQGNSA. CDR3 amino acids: CASSLVASFYEQYF. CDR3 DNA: TGTGCCAGCAGCTTAGTAGCTTCGTTTTACGAGCAGTACTTC.

The CDR3 DNA is TGCGCCAGCAGTATGGGACCGGGAGGTGGGACCCAGTACTTC. Its translation is CASSMGPGGGTQYF. This chain joins TRBV5-1 and TRBJ2-5, with TRBD2 identical over 7 bases. Per the germline V gene, CDR1 is SGHRS and CDR2 is YFSETQ. V lost 5 bases to trimming and J lost 7 bases; unmatched junction nucleotides: 11. The CDR3 consists of 14 residues.

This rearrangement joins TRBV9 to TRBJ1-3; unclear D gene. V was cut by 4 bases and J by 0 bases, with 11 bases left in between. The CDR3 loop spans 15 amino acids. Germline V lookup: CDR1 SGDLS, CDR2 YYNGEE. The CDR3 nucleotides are TGTGCCAGCAGCCCCACCTCGCCCTCTGGAAACACCATATATTTT. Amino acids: CASSPTSPSGNTIYF.

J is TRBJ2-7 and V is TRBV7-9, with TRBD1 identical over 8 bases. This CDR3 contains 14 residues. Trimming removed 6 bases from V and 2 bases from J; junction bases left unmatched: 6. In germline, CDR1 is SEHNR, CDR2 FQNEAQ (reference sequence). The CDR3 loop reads CASSLRGQAYEQYF. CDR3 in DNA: TGTGCCAGCAGTCTCCGGGGACAGGCCTACGAGCAGTACTTC.

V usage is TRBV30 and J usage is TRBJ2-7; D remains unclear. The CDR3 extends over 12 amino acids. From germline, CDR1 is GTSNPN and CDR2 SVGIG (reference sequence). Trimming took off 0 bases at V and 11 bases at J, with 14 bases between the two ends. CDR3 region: CAWSVRLEGEYF. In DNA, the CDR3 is TGTGCCTGGAGTGTACGGCTAGAAGGCGAGTACTTC.

The CDR3 sequence: CASSYEVSRGAGYTF. CDR3 in DNA: TGTGCCAGCAGTTACGAAGTTTCAAGGGGCGCGGGCTACACCTTC. V and J are TRBV6-6 and TRBJ1-2, with D perhaps matching TRBD1 (5 bases). Trimming cost V 2 bases and J 8 bases, with 18 bases left between them. From germline, CDR1 is MNHNY and CDR2 SVGAGI (reference sequence). This CDR3 contains 15 residues.

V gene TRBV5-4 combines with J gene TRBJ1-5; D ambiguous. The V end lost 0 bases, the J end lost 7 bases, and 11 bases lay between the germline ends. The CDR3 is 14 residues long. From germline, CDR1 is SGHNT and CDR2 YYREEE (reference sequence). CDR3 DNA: TGTGCCAGCAGCTTGGCCGGGTCCGGGCAGCCCCAGCATTTT. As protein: CASSLAGSGQPQHF.

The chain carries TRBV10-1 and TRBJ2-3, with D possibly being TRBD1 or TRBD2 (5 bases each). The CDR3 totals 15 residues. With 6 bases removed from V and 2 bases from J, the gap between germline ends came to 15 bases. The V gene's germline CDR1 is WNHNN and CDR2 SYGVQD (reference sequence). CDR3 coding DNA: TGCGCCAGCAGGGCCGGGACCACACTCACAGATACGCAGTATTTT. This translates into CASRAGTTLTDTQYF.

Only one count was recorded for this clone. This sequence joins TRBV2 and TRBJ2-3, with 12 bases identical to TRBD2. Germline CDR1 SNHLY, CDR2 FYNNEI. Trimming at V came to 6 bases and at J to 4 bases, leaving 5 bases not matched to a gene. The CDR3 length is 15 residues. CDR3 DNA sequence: TGTGCCAGCAGGCTAGCGGGAGGGAGGGCAGATACGCAGTATTTT. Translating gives CASRLAGGRADTQYF.

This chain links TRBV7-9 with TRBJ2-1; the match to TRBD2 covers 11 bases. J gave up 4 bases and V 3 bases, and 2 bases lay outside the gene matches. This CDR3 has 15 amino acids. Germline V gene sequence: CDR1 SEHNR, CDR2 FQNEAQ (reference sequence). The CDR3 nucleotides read TGTGCCAGCAGCTTGCGACTAGCGGGATACAATGAGCAGTTCTTC. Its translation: CASSLRLAGYNEQFF.

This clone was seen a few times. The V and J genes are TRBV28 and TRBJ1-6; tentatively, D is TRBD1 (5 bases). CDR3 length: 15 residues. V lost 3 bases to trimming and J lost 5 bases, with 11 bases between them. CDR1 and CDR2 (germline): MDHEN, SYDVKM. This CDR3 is CASSLAGEHNSPLHF. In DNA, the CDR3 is TGTGCCAGCAGTTTGGCGGGGGAGCATAATTCACCCCTCCACTTT.

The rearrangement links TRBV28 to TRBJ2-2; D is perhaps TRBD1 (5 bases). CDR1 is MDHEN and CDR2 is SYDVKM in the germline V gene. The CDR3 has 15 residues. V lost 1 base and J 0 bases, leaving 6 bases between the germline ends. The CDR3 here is CASSLSGSNTGELFF. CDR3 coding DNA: TGTGCCAGCAGTTTATCAGGGTCGAACACCGGGGAGCTGTTTTTT.

The CDR3 sequence is CASSVRAGTGRTDTQYF. The CDR3 DNA follows: TGTGCCAGCAGTGTCCGGGCGGGGACAGGGAGAACAGATACGCAGTATTTT. The chain recombines TRBV2 with TRBJ2-3; 9 nucleotides match TRBD1. This CDR3 contains 17 residues. V shed 4 bases, J shed 3 bases, and the junction held 11 bases outside the gene matches. Germline CDR1 reads SNHLY; CDR2 reads FYNNEI. The entire variable domain, with the rest obtained from reference TRBV2 and TRBJ2-3, is as follows: EPEVTQTPSHQVTQMGQEVILRCVPISNHLYFYWYRQILGQKVEFLVSFYNNEISEKSEIFDDQFSVERPDGSNFTLKIRSTKLEDSAMYFCASSVRAGTGRTDTQYFGPGTRLTVL.

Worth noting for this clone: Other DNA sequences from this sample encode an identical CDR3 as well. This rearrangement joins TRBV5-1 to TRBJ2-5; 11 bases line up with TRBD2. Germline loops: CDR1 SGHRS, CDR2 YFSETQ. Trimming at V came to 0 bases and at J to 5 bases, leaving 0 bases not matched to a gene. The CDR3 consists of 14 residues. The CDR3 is CASSLGLAGETQYF. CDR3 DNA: TGCGCCAGCAGCTTGGGACTAGCGGGGGAGACCCAGTACTTC.

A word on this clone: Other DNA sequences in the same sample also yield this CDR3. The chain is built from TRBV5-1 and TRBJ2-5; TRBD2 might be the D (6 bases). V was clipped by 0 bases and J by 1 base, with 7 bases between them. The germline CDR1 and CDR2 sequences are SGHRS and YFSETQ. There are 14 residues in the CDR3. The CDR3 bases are TGCGCCAGCAGCTTGGGGGACTCCCAAGAGACCCAGTACTTC. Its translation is CASSLGDSQETQYF. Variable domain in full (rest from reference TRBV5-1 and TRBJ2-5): KAGVTQTPRYLIKTRGQQVTLSCSPISGHRSVSWYQQTPGQGLQFLFEYFSETQRNKGNFPGRFSGRQFSNSRSEMNVSTLELGDSALYLCASSLGDSQETQYFGPGTRLLVL.

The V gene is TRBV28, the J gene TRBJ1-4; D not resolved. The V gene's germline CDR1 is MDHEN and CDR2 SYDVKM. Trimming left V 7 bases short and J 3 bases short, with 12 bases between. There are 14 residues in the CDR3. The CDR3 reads CASNPRTPNEKLFF. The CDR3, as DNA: TGTGCCAGCAACCCCCGGACCCCTAATGAAAAACTGTTTTTT.

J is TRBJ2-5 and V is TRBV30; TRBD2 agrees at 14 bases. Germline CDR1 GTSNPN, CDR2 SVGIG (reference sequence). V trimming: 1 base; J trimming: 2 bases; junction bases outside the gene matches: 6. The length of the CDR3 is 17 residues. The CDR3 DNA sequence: TGTGCCTGGAGTGCCACCCGGACTAGCGGGGGGCAAGAGACCCAGTACTTC. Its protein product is CAWSATRTSGGQETQYF.

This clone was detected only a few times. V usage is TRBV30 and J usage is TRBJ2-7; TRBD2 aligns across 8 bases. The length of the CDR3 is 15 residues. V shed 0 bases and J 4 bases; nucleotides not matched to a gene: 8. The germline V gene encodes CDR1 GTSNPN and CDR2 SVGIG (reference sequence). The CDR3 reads CAWSVLGSGKYEQYF. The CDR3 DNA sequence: TGTGCCTGGAGTGTACTGGGTAGCGGGAAGTACGAGCAGTACTTC.

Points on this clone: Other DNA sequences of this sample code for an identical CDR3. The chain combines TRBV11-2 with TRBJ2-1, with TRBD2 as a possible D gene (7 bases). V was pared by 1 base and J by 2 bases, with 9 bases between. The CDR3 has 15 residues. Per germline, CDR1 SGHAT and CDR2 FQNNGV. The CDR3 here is CASSLAGGPYNEQFF. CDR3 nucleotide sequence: TGTGCCAGCAGCTTAGCGGGGGGCCCCTACAATGAGCAGTTCTTC. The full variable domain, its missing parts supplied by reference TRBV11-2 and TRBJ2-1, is EAGVAQSPRYKIIEKRQSVAFWCNPISGHATLYWYQQILGQGPKLLIQFQNNGVVDDSQLPKDRFSAERLKGVDSTLKIQPAKLEDSAVYLCASSLAGGPYNEQFFGPGTRLTVL.

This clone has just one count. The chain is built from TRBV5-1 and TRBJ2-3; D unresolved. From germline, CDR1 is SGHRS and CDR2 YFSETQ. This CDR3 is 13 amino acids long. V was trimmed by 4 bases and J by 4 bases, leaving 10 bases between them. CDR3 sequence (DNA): TGCGCCAGCAGCGGCAGACTGGCAGATACGCAGTATTTT. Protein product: CASSGRLADTQYF.

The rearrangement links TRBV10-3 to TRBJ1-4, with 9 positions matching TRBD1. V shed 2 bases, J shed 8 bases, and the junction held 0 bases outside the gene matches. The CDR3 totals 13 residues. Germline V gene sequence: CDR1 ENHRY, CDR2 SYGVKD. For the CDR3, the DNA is TGTGCCATCAGTGAGGGACAGGGGGAAAAACTGTTTTTT. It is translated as CAISEGQGEKLFF.